Each of the 4 T cell receptor beta chains below was sequenced from the same sample in a study of shared clonotypes between healthy human individuals. Sequencing was performed with immunoSEQ multiplex PCR; in TCRdb, only in-frame clones are kept and a portion is missing. The table includes 2 million to 3 million clones, 93% detected once. Specimen: naive CD4+ T cells from PBMCs. Subset meaning: CD45RA+ positively selected. These receptors originate from a man younger than 30 in good health. Some clones in this sample may be carry-over from other donors' samples.

Note on this clone: The sample holds other DNA sequences that translate to the same CDR3. The chain joins TRBV28 to TRBJ2-7; D is uncertain. V lost 1 base to trimming and J lost 1 base, with 11 bases between them. The CDR3 loop spans 15 amino acids. Looked up from germline, CDR1 is MDHEN and CDR2 is SYDVKM. DNA for the CDR3: TGTGCCAGCAGTTTATCGGGCGGACCATCCTACGAGCAGTACTTC. Translation: CASSLSGGPSYEQYF.

V gene TRBV7-3 combines with J gene TRBJ2-7, with D perhaps matching TRBD2 (6 bases). Trimming took 5 bases from V and 0 from J, leaving 14 bases between them. The CDR3 is 15 residues long. The germline gives CDR1 SGHTA, CDR2 FQGTGA. The CDR3 spells CASSPGAPSSYEQYF. The CDR3 DNA is TGTGCCAGCAGCCCGGGAGCCCCGAGCTCCTACGAGCAGTACTTC.

This chain connects TRBV7-2 to TRBJ2-3, with 12 bases matching TRBD2. Germline V gene sequence: CDR1 SGHTA, CDR2 FQGNSA. The CDR3 is made up of 16 amino acids. With V trimmed by 2 bases and J by 2 bases, 2 bases remained unmatched. The CDR3 loop is CASSLRTSGITDTQYF. CDR3 coding DNA: TGTGCCAGCAGCTTAAGGACTAGCGGGATCACAGATACGCAGTATTTT. Filled out from reference TRBV7-2 and TRBJ2-3, the complete variable domain reads GAGVSQSPSNKVTEKGKDVELRCDPISGHTALYWYRQSLGQGLEFLIYFQGNSAPDKSGLPSDRFSAERTGGSVSTLTIQRTQQEDSAVYLCASSLRTSGITDTQYFGPGTRLTVL.

The V gene is TRBV28, the J gene TRBJ2-7, with 8 nucleotides matching TRBD1. Germline values: CDR1 MDHEN, CDR2 SYDVKM. The junction had 10 bases not matched to a gene; V was cut back by 6 bases and J by 3 bases. The CDR3 runs 15 residues. Written as DNA, the CDR3 is TGTGCCAGCAGGGTAACCGGGACAGGCGTCTACGAGCAGTACTTC. It codes for CASRVTGTGVYEQYF.